What follows are 10 T cell receptor beta chains derived from one specimen sequenced in a study of T cells after yellow fever vaccination. TCRdb re-analysed the 5' RACE reads in MiXCR, keeping a single row per CDR3 protein. The table has around 340,000 distinct CDR3 sequences, roughly 8.7% seen once. The input for sequencing was PBMCs, taken on the day of the first yellow fever vaccination. These receptors originate from a man between 18 and 35 years old who received the YFV17D yellow fever vaccine.

This chain links TRBV5-1 with TRBJ2-7; 12 bases are a match to TRBD2. CDR1 and CDR2 from the germline V gene are SGHRS and YFSETQ. Germline trimming cut 0 bases from V and 4 bases from J; bases unmatched to any gene: 5. This CDR3 has 16 amino acids. In DNA form, the CDR3 reads TGCGCCAGCAGCTTGGATATGACTAGCGGGGGATACGAGCAGTACTTC. Its protein product is CASSLDMTSGGYEQYF.

The gene calls are TRBV5-1 and TRBJ1-1, with 7 bases aligning to TRBD1. The CDR3 runs to 17 residues. Germline CDR1 is SGHRS and CDR2 is YFSETQ. The trim removed 4 bases at V and 0 bases at J, leaving 12 bases unmatched. CDR3 nucleotides: TGCGCCAGCAGCCGTACTACAGGGGCGGAGGTGAACACTGAAGCTTTCTTT. Amino acids: CASSRTTGAEVNTEAFF.

Only a few counts were recorded for this clonotype. The chain joins TRBV5-5 to TRBJ1-1, with 10 positions matching TRBD1. CDR1 is SGHKS and CDR2 is YYEKEE in the germline V gene (reference sequence). This CDR3 spans 17 amino acids. J lost 0 bases, V lost 4 bases, and 9 bases had no gene match. This CDR3 is CASSPGGGQGLNTEAFF. CDR3 sequence (DNA): TGTGCCAGCAGCCCAGGGGGGGGACAGGGGTTGAACACTGAAGCTTTCTTT.

This clonotype was seen at least ten times. The chain recombines TRBV5-1 with TRBJ1-1, with D perhaps TRBD1 (6 bases). The ends were cut back, 4 bases at V and 1 base at J, with 11 bases in the middle. Germline lookup yields CDR1 SGHRS and CDR2 YFSETQ. The CDR3 is 14 amino acids. CDR3 DNA: TGCGCCAGCAGCCCGGGACAAGAGAACACTGAAGCTTTCTTT. This codes for CASSPGQENTEAFF.

This clonotype was seen only a few times. This chain's CDR3 is CASSSRPGEGSYEQYV. The DNA for the CDR3 is TGTGCCAGCAGCTCCAGACCCGGGGAGGGCTCCTACGAGCAGTACGTC. J is TRBJ2-7 and V is TRBV6-1; 7 bases are a match to TRBD2. Germline lookup yields CDR1 MNHNS and CDR2 SASEGT. Trimming cost V 6 bases and J 0 bases; bases outside gene matches: 11. This CDR3 region has 16 residues.

This sequence joins TRBV12-3 or TRBV12-4 and TRBJ1-5; TRBD1 agrees at 7 bases. J lost 0 bases, V lost 5 bases, and 10 bases had no gene match. This CDR3 comprises 17 residues. The DNA for the CDR3 is TGTGCCAGCAGTGTAGGGACCGGGACAGCTAGCAATCAGCCCCAGCATTTT. Protein: CASSVGTGTASNQPQHF.

This clonotype has at least ten counts. V gene TRBV15 combines with J gene TRBJ1-3, with D tentatively TRBD1 (6 bases). There are 15 residues in the CDR3. V dropped 0 bases and J dropped 8 bases, with 14 bases sitting between them. Germline-derived CDR1 and CDR2 are LNHNV and YYDKDF (reference sequence). The CDR3 region has the DNA TGTGCCACCAGCAGAGATCAGGGGCCTGGGGACACCATATATTTT. Its translation is CATSRDQGPGDTIYF.

J is TRBJ2-7 and V is TRBV6-2 or TRBV6-3; D not certain. The ends were cut back, 3 bases at V and 5 bases at J, with 5 bases in the middle. The CDR3 totals 11 residues. The germline V gene encodes CDR1 MNHEY and CDR2 SVGEGT. CDR3 DNA: TGTGCCAGCAGTTATAGAAACGAGCAGTACTTC. This sequence encodes CASSYRNEQYF.

This clonotype has a count of ten or more. This rearrangement joins TRBV12-3 or TRBV12-4 to TRBJ2-7, with D possibly being TRBD2 (5 bases). The CDR3 is made up of 14 amino acids. Deletions cut 6 bases from V and 4 bases from J, with 16 bases between. In DNA, the CDR3 is TGTGCCAGCAGCCTACGGCTTGGAGGATACGAGCAGTACTTC. It is translated as CASSLRLGGYEQYF.

This clonotype was seen a handful of times. V is TRBV4-2 and J is TRBJ2-1, with 8 bases lining up with TRBD2. The V and J ends lost 5 bases and 3 bases, in that order; junction bases with no gene match: 6. Germline-derived CDR1 and CDR2 are LGHNA and YNFKEQ. The CDR3 is 15 residues long. In nucleotides, the CDR3 is TGTGCCAGCAGCTCTCAGCGGGGGCGCTACAATGAGCAGTTCTTC. Its protein product is CASSSQRGRYNEQFF.